In this sample, the clone carrying this T cell receptor beta chain turned up many times. Its antigen is undetermined. Each CDR3 protein is one row after TCRdb ran MiXCR on the RT-PCR reads. Here the sample spans 250,000 to 350,000 distinct CDR3 sequences, approximately 20% being singletons. This specimen comes from a study of response to subunit inactivated influenza vaccine. Notes on the study in general: Each seasonal influenza vaccination recruits few new T cells, the authors suggested.

Trimming shortened V by 1 base and J by 4 bases, and 22 bases separated the two germline ends. The CDR3 has 18 amino acids. Per germline, CDR1 SGHAT and CDR2 FQNNGV. The chain has TRBV11-2 and TRBJ1-1; perhaps TRBD1 as D (5 bases). The TCR comes from a man between 50 and 75 years old who received an inactivated influenza vaccine. The sample consisted of PBMCs from blood, taken about 20 months after vaccination. CDR3 loop: CASSLVSGRGIWGTEAFF. The CDR3 DNA sequence: TGTGCCAGCAGCTTAGTCTCAGGTCGGGGGATTTGGGGCACTGAAGCTTTCTTT.